One sample yielded the 22 T cell receptor beta chains listed below, sequenced in a study of cytomegalovirus exposure and HLA in healthy donors. In the PCR, 60 Vbeta and 13 Jbeta primers were used. TCRdb keeps only in-frame clones here, not all; method: immunoSEQ multiplex PCR. The data hold 200,000 to 250,000 clones, with about three quarters observed a single time. Sequencing was done on a sample of PBMCs. The receptors were gathered from a woman in her fifties or sixties in good health and CMV-seropositive.

The chain employs TRBV18 and TRBJ1-5; weak D call: TRBD1 (6 bases). V was pared by 3 bases and J by 6 bases, with 12 bases between. Germline V gives CDR1 KGHSH, CDR2 LQKENI. The CDR3 contains 14 residues. DNA of the CDR3: TGTGCCAGCTCACCTACAGGGTTCAGTCAGCCCCAGCATTTT. Its protein is CASSPTGFSQPQHF. The variable domain in full, with the rest retrieved from reference TRBV18 and TRBJ1-5, is NAGVMQNPRHLVRRRGQEARLRCSPMKGHSHVYWYRQLPEEGLKFMVYLQKENIIDESGMPKERFSAEFPKEGPSILRIQQVVRGDSAAYFCASSPTGFSQPQHFGDGTRLSIL.

This chain connects TRBV28 to TRBJ2-7; maybe TRBD2 (6 bases). The V and J ends lost 8 bases and 5 bases respectively, with 16 bases between them. Germline loops: CDR1 MDHEN, CDR2 SYDVKM. The CDR3 runs to 13 residues. CDR3: CASGGTEVNEQYF. CDR3 DNA: TGTGCCAGCGGTGGGACTGAGGTCAACGAGCAGTACTTC.

The V and J genes are TRBV4-1 and TRBJ1-2; TRBD1 is a possible D gene (5 bases). Germline loops: CDR1 MGHRA, CDR2 YSYEKL. The V end was cut by 1 base, the J end by 8 bases, with 23 bases between. The CDR3 spans 17 residues. This CDR3 reads CASSQVPSPTGLGGYTF. DNA of the CDR3: TGCGCCAGCAGCCAAGTCCCCTCTCCCACAGGTCTCGGAGGCTACACCTTC.

In its sample, this clone was seen once. The V call is TRBV5-1, the J call TRBJ2-3; possibly TRBD2 for D (6 bases). Germline lookup yields CDR1 SGHRS and CDR2 YFSETQ. V dropped 6 bases and J dropped 0 bases, with 8 bases sitting between them. The CDR3 is 13 residues long. The CDR3 coding sequence is TGCGCCAGCAAACGGGAGAGCACAGATACGCAGTATTTT. Amino acid sequence: CASKRESTDTQYF.

The chain couples TRBV7-8 to TRBJ2-3, with 7 bases aligning to TRBD2. The CDR3 consists of 15 residues. Trimming at V came to 9 bases and at J to 2 bases, leaving 11 bases not matched to a gene. Germline CDR1 is SGHVS and CDR2 is FQNEAQ. Written as DNA, the CDR3 is TGTGCCAGTAGCCGGCTAGCGGCTGCCACAGATACGCAGTATTTT. It codes for CASSRLAAATDTQYF.

CDR3 residues: CASSPGGSVDTQYF. In nucleotides, the CDR3 is TGTGCCAGCTCACCAGGCGGGAGCGTAGATACGCAGTATTTT. The chain has TRBV18 and TRBJ2-3; 7 bases line up with TRBD2. The ends lost 2 bases at V and 5 bases at J; junction bases unmatched: 4. This CDR3 is built from 14 residues. CDR1 KGHSH and CDR2 LQKENI come from the germline V gene.

The V gene is TRBV5-1, the J gene TRBJ2-7; no firm D call. Germline CDR1 and CDR2: SGHRS and YFSETQ. V was cut by 3 bases and J by 7 bases, with 8 bases left in between. The CDR3 is made up of 11 amino acids. The CDR3 sequence is CASSSELEQYF. The CDR3 bases are TGCGCCAGCAGCTCTGAACTTGAGCAGTACTTC.

V usage is TRBV7-9 and J usage is TRBJ2-5; weak D call: TRBD1 (5 bases). CDR1 is SEHNR and CDR2 is FQNEAQ in the germline V gene (reference sequence). This CDR3 region has 16 residues. V was clipped by 3 bases and J by 5 bases, with 19 bases between them. The CDR3 DNA sequence: TGTGCCAGCAGCTTCGCAGGCTCAGGGCCGGGTGAGACCCAGTACTTC. Protein sequence: CASSFAGSGPGETQYF.

J is TRBJ1-6 and V is TRBV9, with D perhaps matching TRBD1 (5 bases). Deletions cut 5 bases from V and 10 bases from J, with 25 bases between. The germline V gene has CDR1 SGDLS and CDR2 YYNGEE. The CDR3 runs to 17 residues. The CDR3 nucleotides are TGTGCCAGCAGTCGCACCGTGGGGTTAGGGGCCGAGTCACCCCTCCACTTT. It encodes CASSRTVGLGAESPLHF.

The V call is TRBV4-1, the J call TRBJ1-6; D is perhaps TRBD1 (6 bases). The germline CDR1 and CDR2 sequences are MGHRA and YSYEKL. V shed 6 bases and J shed 6 bases, with 12 bases lying between them. The CDR3 is made up of 14 amino acids. CDR3 sequence (DNA): TGCGCCAGCAGTCTGGACAGAACTAATTCACCCCTCCACTTT. This codes for CASSLDRTNSPLHF.

V usage is TRBV19 and J usage is TRBJ2-2, with 9 bases identical to TRBD1. With V trimmed by 6 bases and J by 5 bases, 7 bases remained unmatched. Germline CDR1 is LNHDA and CDR2 is SQIVND (reference sequence). CDR3 length: 15 amino acids. The CDR3 sequence: CASSRQGGITGELFF. The CDR3 DNA reads as TGTGCCAGTAGCAGACAGGGGGGAATTACCGGGGAGCTGTTTTTT. Combining the CDR3 with reference TRBV19 and TRBJ2-2 gives the whole variable domain DGGITQSPKYLFRKEGQNVTLSCEQNLNHDAMYWYRQDPGQGLRLIYYSQIVNDFQKGDIAEGYSVSREKKESFPLTVTSAQKNPTAFYLCASSRQGGITGELFFGEGSRLTVL.

The chain links TRBV19 to TRBJ1-5; TRBD1 matches at 7 bases. With 5 bases clipped from V and 0 bases from J, the junction kept 4 bases outside the gene matches. This CDR3 is built from 15 residues. CDR1 and CDR2 from the germline V gene are LNHDA and SQIVND (reference sequence). The CDR3 loop is CASSFTGVSNQPQHF. The CDR3 DNA follows: TGTGCCAGTAGTTTCACAGGGGTTAGCAATCAGCCCCAGCATTTT.

V gene TRBV4-1 combines with J gene TRBJ1-2; D gene uncertain. CDR1 is MGHRA, CDR2 YSYEKL, per germline. The ends were cut back, 1 base at V and 2 bases at J, with 11 bases in the middle. There are 15 residues in the CDR3. The CDR3: CASSQGNSRNYGYTF. CDR3 bases: TGCGCCAGCAGCCAAGGAAACTCAAGAAACTATGGCTACACCTTC.

The J gene is TRBJ1-1, the V gene TRBV6-1; 8 nucleotides line up with TRBD1. The germline CDR1 and CDR2 sequences are MNHNS and SASEGT. Trimming cost V 5 bases and J 3 bases; bases outside gene matches: 2. The CDR3 is 13 residues long. The CDR3 region is CASSLDRDTEAFF. DNA of the CDR3: TGTGCCAGCAGTCTGGACAGGGACACTGAAGCTTTCTTT.

This clone was recorded a few times. The chain recombines TRBV10-1 with TRBJ2-5; possible D gene TRBD2, 6 bases. CDR3 size: 13 residues. Germline V gives CDR1 WNHNN, CDR2 SYGVQD (reference sequence). Deletions cut 10 bases from V and 5 bases from J, with 17 bases between. This CDR3 reads CATQEGRGETQYF. CDR3 nucleotide sequence: TGCGCCACCCAGGAGGGCCGGGGGGAGACCCAGTACTTC.

As for this clone: Other DNA sequences in the same sample also yield this CDR3. The chain joins TRBV6-5 to TRBJ1-2; 10 positions match TRBD1. V lost 2 bases to trimming and J lost 3 bases; unmatched junction nucleotides: 3. The germline CDR1 and CDR2 sequences are MNHEY and SVGAGI. The CDR3 is made up of 15 amino acids. CDR3 bases: TGTGCCAGCAGTTACAGCGGGACAGGGGACTATGGCTACACCTTC. Protein product: CASSYSGTGDYGYTF.

Comments on this clone: A read error may account for a junction end that differs from germline. The chain has TRBV7-3 and TRBJ1-2; D is unresolved. CDR3 length: 14 amino acids. Germline lookup yields CDR1 SGHTA and CDR2 FQGTGA. CDR3 in amino acids: CSSSEELKRAGYTF. The CDR3 bases are TGTTCCAGCAGCGAGGAGCTTAAGCGGGCTGGCTACACCTTC.

The chain employs TRBV19 and TRBJ2-7, with 10 positions matching TRBD2. The CDR3 is 16 residues long. The V and J ends lost 5 bases and 3 bases, in that order; junction bases with no gene match: 10. Germline CDR1 reads LNHDA; CDR2 reads SQIVND (reference sequence). CDR3 sequence: CASSPSGSRGLYEQYF. DNA for the CDR3: TGTGCCAGTAGTCCTAGCGGGAGTAGGGGCCTCTACGAGCAGTACTTC.

The rearrangement links TRBV5-1 to TRBJ2-3; 10 bases are a match to TRBD2. V was pared by 7 bases and J by 6 bases, with 11 bases of the junction left unmatched. The CDR3 is 15 residues long. Germline V gene data show CDR1 as SGHRS and CDR2 as YFSETQ. CDR3 residues: CASRGASGSFDTQYF. CDR3 in DNA: TGCGCCAGCCGGGGGGCTAGCGGGAGTTTCGATACGCAGTATTTT. Based on the CDR3 plus reference TRBV5-1 and TRBJ2-3, the full variable domain is KAGVTQTPRYLIKTRGQQVTLSCSPISGHRSVSWYQQTPGQGLQFLFEYFSETQRNKGNFPGRFSGRQFSNSRSEMNVSTLELGDSALYLCASRGASGSFDTQYFGPGTRLTVL.

V and J are TRBV5-5 and TRBJ2-7, with 8 bases that match TRBD1. CDR1 SGHKS and CDR2 YYEKEE come from the germline V gene (reference sequence). The CDR3 runs 11 residues. J gave up 12 bases and V 3 bases, and 5 bases lay outside the gene matches. CDR3 sequence: CASSSRDRSYF. The CDR3, as DNA: TGTGCCAGCAGCTCACGGGACAGGTCGTACTTC.

The chain combines TRBV5-4 with TRBJ1-6, with D unresolved. In germline, CDR1 is SGHNT, CDR2 YYREEE (reference sequence). Trimming shortened V by 3 bases and J by 9 bases, and 19 bases separated the two germline ends. The CDR3 extends over 16 amino acids. The CDR3 nucleotides are TGTGCCAGCAGCTCCCTCACGGGAAGTTCGAGTTCACCCCTCCACTTT. It specifies CASSSLTGSSSSPLHF.

This chain links TRBV10-3 with TRBJ1-4; D gene uncertain. Germline V gene sequence: CDR1 ENHRY, CDR2 SYGVKD. The V end was cut by 0 bases, the J end by 4 bases, with 15 bases between. CDR3 length equals 17 residues. Written as DNA, the CDR3 is TGTGCCATCAGTGAGTCATTACCGGGAGATTTTAATGAAAAACTGTTTTTT. As protein: CAISESLPGDFNEKLFF.